Each of the 4 T cell receptor beta chains below was sequenced from the same sample in a study of PD-1 blockade in classical Hodgkin lymphoma. The time point was: cycle 4 day 1 (C4D1), after 6 weeks of nivolumab. Each of the patients experienced relapse following autologous stem cell transplantation, and their brentuximab vedotin exposure differed. Assay used: immunoSEQ multiplex PCR; TCRdb lists only in-frame clones, some missing. This repertoire shows 43,000 or so clones, around 78% found once; its top ten account for roughly a third. The material was peripheral blood mononuclear cells (PBMCs), obtained before the fourth cycle of nivolumab. The receptors derive from a human donor with classical Hodgkin lymphoma.

In its sample, this clone was seen a few times. J is TRBJ1-6 and V is TRBV2, with 8 bases identical to TRBD1. From germline, CDR1 is SNHLY and CDR2 FYNNEI. The CDR3 length is 15 residues. V was pared by 9 bases and J by 0 bases, with 4 bases of the junction left unmatched. The CDR3, as DNA: TGTGCCAGACGGACAGGGAGCTCCTATAATTCACCCCTCCACTTT. Translation gives CARRTGSSYNSPLHF.

The gene calls are TRBV15 and TRBJ1-3; D is unresolved. Germline V gene lookup returns CDR1 LNHNV and CDR2 YYDKDF (reference sequence). The CDR3 extends over 15 amino acids. V shed 1 base and J shed 0 bases, with 7 bases lying between them. CDR3 loop: CATSRGRDSGNTIYF. The CDR3 bases are TGTGCCACCAGCAGAGGACGGGACTCTGGAAACACCATATATTTT.

The chain links TRBV5-1 to TRBJ2-3; D call uncertain. The V and J ends lost 0 bases and 4 bases respectively, with 15 bases between them. This CDR3 region has 16 residues. The germline gives CDR1 SGHRS, CDR2 YFSETQ. Here the CDR3 reads CASSLGVGYGPDTQYF. The CDR3 DNA is TGCGCCAGCAGCTTGGGGGTAGGTTATGGCCCAGATACGCAGTATTTT.

The chain recombines TRBV2 with TRBJ1-6; weak D call: TRBD1 (6 bases). Trimming pared 3 bases from V and 9 bases from J, leaving 18 bases between. Per the germline V gene, CDR1 is SNHLY and CDR2 is FYNNEI. This CDR3 has 16 amino acids. The DNA of the CDR3 is TGTGCCAGCAGTGACCTACTCCAGGGGCCTGGTTCACCCCTCCACTTT. It translates to CASSDLLQGPGSPLHF.